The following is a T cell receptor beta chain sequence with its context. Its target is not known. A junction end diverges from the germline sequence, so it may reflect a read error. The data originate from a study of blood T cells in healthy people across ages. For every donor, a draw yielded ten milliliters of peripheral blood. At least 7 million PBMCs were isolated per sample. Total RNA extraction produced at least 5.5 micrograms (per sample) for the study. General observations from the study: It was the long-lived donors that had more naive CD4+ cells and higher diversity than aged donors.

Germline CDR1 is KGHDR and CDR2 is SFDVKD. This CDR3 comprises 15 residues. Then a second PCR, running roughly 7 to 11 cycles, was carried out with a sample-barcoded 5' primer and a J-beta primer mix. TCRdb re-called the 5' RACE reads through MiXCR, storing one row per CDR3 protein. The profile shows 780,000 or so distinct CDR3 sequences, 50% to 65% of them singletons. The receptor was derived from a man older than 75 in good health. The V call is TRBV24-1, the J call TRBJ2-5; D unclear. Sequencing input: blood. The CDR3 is CATSASRWPQGTQYF. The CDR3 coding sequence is TGTGCCACCAGTGCCAGCAGGTGGCCACAAGGGACCCAGTACTTC.